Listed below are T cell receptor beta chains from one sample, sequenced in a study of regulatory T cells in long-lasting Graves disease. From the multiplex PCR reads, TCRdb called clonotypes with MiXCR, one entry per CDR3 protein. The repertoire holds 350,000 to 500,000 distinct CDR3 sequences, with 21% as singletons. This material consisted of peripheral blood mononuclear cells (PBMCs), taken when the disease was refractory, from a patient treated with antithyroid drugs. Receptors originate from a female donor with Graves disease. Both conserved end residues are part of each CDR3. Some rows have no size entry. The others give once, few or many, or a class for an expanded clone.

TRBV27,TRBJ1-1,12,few,CASREGDTEAFF
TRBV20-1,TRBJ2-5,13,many,CSARGLRQETQYF
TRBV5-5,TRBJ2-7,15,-,CASSLPPGQPYEQYF
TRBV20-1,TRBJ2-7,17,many,CSARDSQGRGISYEQYF
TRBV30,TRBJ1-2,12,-,CAWSVTSYGYTF
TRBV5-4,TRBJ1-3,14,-,CASSLQGGGNTIYF
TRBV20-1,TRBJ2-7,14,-,CSARTTSGRYEQYF
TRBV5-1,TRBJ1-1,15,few,CASSLAVQQGTEAFF
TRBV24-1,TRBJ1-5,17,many,CATSDAGTGPKEQPQHF
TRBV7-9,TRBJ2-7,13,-,CASSLSGNYEQYF